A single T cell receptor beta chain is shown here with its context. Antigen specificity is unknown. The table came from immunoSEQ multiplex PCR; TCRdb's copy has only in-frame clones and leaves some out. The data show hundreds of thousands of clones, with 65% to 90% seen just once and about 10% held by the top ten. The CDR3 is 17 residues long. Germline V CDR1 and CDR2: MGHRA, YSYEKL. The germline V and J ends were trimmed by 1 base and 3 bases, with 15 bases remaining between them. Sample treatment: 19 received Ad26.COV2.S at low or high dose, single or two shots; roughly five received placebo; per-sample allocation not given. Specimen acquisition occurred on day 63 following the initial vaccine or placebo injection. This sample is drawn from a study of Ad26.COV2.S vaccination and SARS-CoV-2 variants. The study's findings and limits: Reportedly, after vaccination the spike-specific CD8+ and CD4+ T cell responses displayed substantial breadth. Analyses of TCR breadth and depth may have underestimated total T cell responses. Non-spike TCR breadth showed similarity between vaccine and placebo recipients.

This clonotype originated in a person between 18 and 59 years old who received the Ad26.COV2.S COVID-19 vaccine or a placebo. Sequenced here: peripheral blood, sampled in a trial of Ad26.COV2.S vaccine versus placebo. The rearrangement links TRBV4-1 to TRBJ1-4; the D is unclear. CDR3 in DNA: TGCGCCAGCAGCCAAGGGAGGGTCGCCCGGGCTAATGAAAAACTGTTTTTT. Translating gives CASSQGRVARANEKLFF.